Listed below are T cell receptor beta chains from one sample, sequenced in a study of T cells in tuberculosis. Using immunoSEQ multiplex PCR, the repertoire was profiled, and TCRdb retains in-frame clones only, with some absent. The table has 25,000 to 40,000 clones, 92% seen once; the top ten hold about 7.4%. The sequenced sample was PBMCs. These receptors were obtained from a donor under 30 with latent tuberculosis or without tuberculosis infection. Some clones in this sample may be carry-over from other donors' samples. The conserved cysteine and the conserved F or W are not part of the CDR3 here. Fields, in order: clone size, V gene, J gene, CDR3 protein. Size tells how often a clone was seen (once, few, many) or the class of an expanded clone, and some rows leave it out.

.	TRBV6-5	TRBJ1-1	ASSATARPEAF
.	TRBV11-3	TRBJ2-1	ASSLGGQGANEQF
.	TRBV2	TRBJ2-5	ASSPGTLMYQETQY
once	TRBV19	TRBJ1-2	ASSIAGRMADRGRLNYGYT
.	TRBV14	TRBJ2-7	ASSQMTGYEQY
.	TRBV18	TRBJ2-2	ASSPERGRTGELF
.	TRBV6-6	TRBJ1-1	ASSYSREGEYTEAF
.	TRBV28	TRBJ2-1	ASSSGPSGNNEQF
.	TRBV15	TRBJ1-5	ATSRDHLTGNQPQH
.	TRBV6-6	TRBJ1-1	ASSYTVGSTEAF
.	TRBV6-1	TRBJ2-7	ASSEASTPGFLYEQY
.	TRBV4-1	TRBJ1-1	ASSQEGERSQLSLNTEAF
.	TRBV28	TRBJ2-5	ASSPLLADQETQY
.	TRBV9	TRBJ1-1	ASSGTVNTEAF
few	TRBV27	TRBJ1-2	ASRAGTAPYGYT
once	TRBV11-2	TRBJ2-7	ASSLRLAGGNYEQY
.	TRBV30	TRBJ2-7	AWMFAATPLKQY
.	TRBV4-1	TRBJ2-3	ASSQARDRRTDTQY
.	TRBV25-1	TRBJ2-1	ASSEFRGGAKDEQF
.	TRBV7-2	TRBJ2-1	ASSLAFGKGPYNEQF
.	TRBV2	TRBJ1-5	ASRYRAGNSNQPQH
.	TRBV25-1	TRBJ1-2	ASSEEQWDGYT
.	TRBV19	TRBJ2-2	ASRGRGGSGELF
.	TRBV19	TRBJ2-3	AAGGIGTDTQY
.	TRBV18	TRBJ1-2	ASSDNRDNYGYT
.	TRBV6-5	TRBJ1-2	ATFRRGANYGYT
.	TRBV19	TRBJ2-5	ASRDRGTETQY
few	TRBV5-1	TRBJ2-5	ASSLGTGGRETQY
.	TRBV9	TRBJ2-1	ASSVGQGVDEQF
.	TRBV5-1	TRBJ2-3	ASSSTWGDSTDTQY
.	TRBV2	TRBJ1-1	ASSHQDARGTEAF
.	TRBV30	TRBJ1-5	AWSAGGGSQPQH
.	TRBV27	TRBJ1-5	ASSLTGMGGNQPQH
.	TRBV4-1	TRBJ2-1	ASSQIPGQGASEQF
.	TRBV10-2	TRBJ2-3	ASRLGDTQY
.	TRBV30	TRBJ2-7	AWRSAGPYEQY
.	TRBV5-1	TRBJ1-6	ASSQGDTGSYNSPLH
.	TRBV16	TRBJ1-1	ASSHQGTATEAF
.	TRBV6-6	TRBJ1-2	ASSYSPGQGIHGYT
.	TRBV7-9	TRBJ2-7	ASSLLSGSGYEQY
.	TRBV5-1	TRBJ1-2	ASSLETGRRSGYT
.	TRBV21-1	TRBJ1-1	ASSKARATEAF
.	TRBV27	TRBJ2-1	ASSGGVDSYNEQF
.	TRBV18	TRBJ1-3	ASKSSGNTIY
.	TRBV4-1	TRBJ1-1	ASSQGGRANTEAF